These 24 T cell receptor beta chains originate from one sample sequenced in a study of human T cells and chemical hapten exposure. Time point meaning: pre-sensitization, week 0. The treatment was: therapeutic diphenylcyclopropenone sensitization with weekly scalp DPC. TCRdb independently ran MiXCR on the RACE reads; one entry per CDR3 protein. Of roughly 100,000 distinct CDR3 sequences listed, 8% to 10% are singletons. The input for sequencing was whole blood, taken in connection with sensitization to the hapten diphenylcyclopropenone (DPC). These TCRs come from a woman aged 35 to 49 with alopecia areata. Some clones in this sample may be carry-over from other donors' samples.

This clonotype was observed at least ten times. V is TRBV7-2 and J is TRBJ1-5; 8 nucleotides agree with TRBD1. This CDR3 spans 16 amino acids. The V gene end was trimmed by 6 bases and the J gene end by 2 bases; junction bases not matched to a gene: 9. CDR1 SGHTA and CDR2 FQGNSA come from the germline V gene. For the CDR3, the DNA is TGTGCCAGCAGAACAGGGGGGTCCATGGGCAATCAGCCCCAGCATTTT. Translating it yields CASRTGGSMGNQPQHF.

The sample holds a few counts of this clonotype. J is TRBJ2-1 and V is TRBV7-2; D is perhaps TRBD1 or TRBD2 (5 bases each). CDR3 length: 14 amino acids. The germline CDR1 and CDR2 sequences are SGHTA and FQGNSA. Trimming pared 4 bases from V and 7 bases from J, leaving 14 bases between. Written as DNA, the CDR3 is TGTGCCAGCAGCTCCCGGGGCAAGGAGAATGAGCAGTTCTTC. Amino acid sequence: CASSSRGKENEQFF. Variable domain in full (rest from reference TRBV7-2 and TRBJ2-1): GAGVSQSPSNKVTEKGKDVELRCDPISGHTALYWYRQSLGQGLEFLIYFQGNSAPDKSGLPSDRFSAERTGGSVSTLTIQRTQQEDSAVYLCASSSRGKENEQFFGPGTRLTVL.

The sample holds a few counts of this clonotype. V usage is TRBV4-2 and J usage is TRBJ2-1; no definite D call. V lost 0 bases to trimming and J lost 6 bases, with 3 bases between them. This CDR3 has 12 amino acids. In germline, CDR1 is LGHNA, CDR2 YNFKEQ. This chain's CDR3 is CASSQDPNEQFF. DNA of the CDR3: TGTGCCAGCAGCCAAGATCCCAATGAGCAGTTCTTC.

This clonotype was found many times. The gene calls are TRBV5-1 and TRBJ2-7; 7 bases match TRBD2. The CDR3 covers 14 residues. V shed 3 bases, J shed 4 bases, and the junction held 7 bases outside the gene matches. Germline CDR1 is SGHRS and CDR2 is YFSETQ. The DNA for the CDR3 is TGCGCCAGCAGCTGGACGGAGGGAGGGTACGAGCAGTACTTC. It specifies CASSWTEGGYEQYF.

This clonotype was seen more than once but under ten times. Its ends do not fully match the called genes, so a read error is possible. V is TRBV6-7 and J is TRBJ1-3; no firm D call. Being an ORF, TRBV6-7 has a function that is uncertain. The CDR3 loop spans 17 amino acids. This CDR3 reads CASSYYGLPFSENTIYF. DNA for the CDR3: TGTGCCAGCAGTTACTATGGGCTCCCATTCTCTGAAAACACCATATATTTT.

V usage is TRBV4-3 and J usage is TRBJ2-1; 7 bases are a match to TRBD2. With V trimmed by 0 bases and J by 7 bases, 12 bases remained unmatched. CDR3 length: 17 amino acids. Germline CDR1 LGHNA, CDR2 YSLEER. In nucleotides, the CDR3 is TGCGCCAGCAGCCAAGATATTAGGCCCGGGGGGTGGAATGAGCAGTTCTTC. Its protein is CASSQDIRPGGWNEQFF.

This clonotype was observed many times. The V gene is TRBV28, the J gene TRBJ1-3; no clear D gene. The CDR3 covers 13 residues. V lost 3 bases to trimming and J lost 0 bases, with 3 bases between them. The germline V gene has CDR1 MDHEN and CDR2 SYDVKM. The CDR3 DNA follows: TGTGCCAGCAGTTTTTTCTCTGGAAACACCATATATTTT. Its protein product is CASSFFSGNTIYF.

This chain links TRBV9 with TRBJ1-2; D gene ambiguous. The V end was cut by 3 bases, the J end by 4 bases, with 7 bases between. The germline V gene encodes CDR1 SGDLS and CDR2 YYNGEE. This CDR3 region has 12 residues. CDR3 sequence reads: CASSAQPYGYTF. The CDR3 DNA reads as TGTGCCAGCAGCGCCCAGCCCTATGGCTACACCTTC.

CDR3 sequence (DNA): TGTGCCAGCAGCTTGGGACAGGGCACATCCTACGAGCAGTACTTC. It specifies CASSLGQGTSYEQYF. The rearrangement joins TRBV5-4 to TRBJ2-7; 7 positions match TRBD1. The length of the CDR3 is 15 residues. CDR1 SGHNT and CDR2 YYREEE come from the germline V gene (reference sequence). With V trimmed by 0 bases and J by 1 base, 4 bases remained unmatched.

This clonotype was seen a few times. V and J are TRBV12-5 and TRBJ2-5, with TRBD2 matching over 7 bases. The V and J ends lost 2 bases and 5 bases, in that order; junction bases with no gene match: 11. The CDR3 contains 16 residues. Germline V gene lookup returns CDR1 LGHNT and CDR2 FRNRAP. The CDR3 is CASGLPTPGGQETQYF. The CDR3 DNA sequence: TGTGCTAGTGGTTTGCCGACCCCGGGAGGCCAGGAGACCCAGTACTTC.

This clonotype came up many times. The chain links TRBV12-3 or TRBV12-4 to TRBJ1-6, with D possibly TRBD1 on 5 matching bases. Trimming took off 3 bases at V and 0 bases at J, with 9 bases between the two ends. The CDR3 runs 16 residues. The CDR3 is CASSFEGSSYNSPLHF. The CDR3 nucleotides are TGTGCCAGCAGTTTTGAGGGGAGCTCCTATAATTCACCCCTCCACTTT.

This clonotype was counted a few times. This rearrangement joins TRBV27 to TRBJ1-5; possible D gene TRBD1, 5 bases. The CDR3 contains 15 residues. Per germline, CDR1 MNHEY and CDR2 SMNVEV (reference sequence). V was cut by 4 bases and J by 2 bases, with 12 bases left in between. The CDR3 bases are TGTGCCAGCAGTTCTCACAGGCCTGGCAATCAGCCCCAGCATTTT. Translation gives CASSSHRPGNQPQHF.

The sample holds a few counts of this clonotype. The chain uses TRBV20-1 and TRBJ2-2; TRBD2 matches at 9 bases. The CDR3 loop spans 15 amino acids. Germline assignment: CDR1 DFQATT and CDR2 SNEGSKA (reference sequence). The V segment lost 3 bases and the J segment 7 bases; nucleotides outside the gene matches: 9. The CDR3 bases are TGCAGTGCTAGGGGGCTAGCGGGGTACAACGGGGAGCTGTTTTTT. Amino acids: CSARGLAGYNGELFF.

Many counts were recorded for this clonotype. V is TRBV27 and J is TRBJ2-7, with 7 bases lining up with TRBD1. This CDR3 has 15 residues. Trimming took 5 bases from V and 3 from J; bases not matched to a gene: 10. CDR1 is MNHEY, CDR2 SMNVEV, per germline (reference sequence). The CDR3 here is CASSPQGQLLYEQYF. CDR3 DNA sequence: TGTGCCAGCAGTCCCCAGGGACAGCTCCTCTACGAGCAGTACTTC.

Comment on this clonotype: A much more abundant neighbour one base away suggests this may be a read error. The chain joins TRBV28 to TRBJ1-2; 9 positions match TRBD1. The CDR3 length is 16 residues. V was pared by 5 bases and J by 3 bases, with 10 bases of the junction left unmatched. CDR1 MDHEN and CDR2 SYDVKM come from the germline V gene. DNA for the CDR3: TGTGCCAGCAGTGAGGTCGGGACAGGGCGTTACTATGGCTACACCTTC. It is translated as CASSEVGTGRYYGYTF.

This clonotype was counted ten times or more. The CDR3 region is CSARVFDRGGIWYGYTF. The CDR3 DNA reads as TGCAGTGCTAGAGTTTTCGACAGGGGTGGGATTTGGTATGGCTACACCTTC. V is TRBV20-1 and J is TRBJ1-2; 8 bases agree with TRBD1. CDR3 length: 17 residues. Germline assignment: CDR1 DFQATT and CDR2 SNEGSKA (reference sequence). The trim removed 1 base at V and 5 bases at J, leaving 15 bases unmatched.

This clonotype has a handful of counts. One end of the junction fails to match germline, which may point to a read error. J is TRBJ1-6 and V is TRBV4-1; D remains ambiguous. CDR3 length equals 13 residues. Germline loops: CDR1 MGHRA, CDR2 YSYEKL. CDR3 loop: CASSQDRDSTLHF. CDR3 sequence (DNA): TGCGCCAGCAGCCAAGATAGGGATTCAACCCTCCACTTT.

The chain links TRBV20-1 to TRBJ2-7; 8 bases align to TRBD1. Losses at the gene ends were 7 bases for V and 9 bases for J; bases not matched to a gene: 17. This CDR3 region has 14 residues. Germline loops: CDR1 DFQATT, CDR2 SNEGSKA (reference sequence). CDR3 sequence reads: CSVMGQAERRGQYF. CDR3 coding DNA: TGCAGTGTGATGGGACAGGCCGAGCGGCGAGGGCAGTACTTC.

This clonotype was counted only a few times. The chain joins TRBV5-6 to TRBJ2-7; 7 positions match TRBD2. V lost 4 bases to trimming and J lost 7 bases; unmatched junction nucleotides: 17. This CDR3 comprises 16 residues. Germline CDR1 is SGHDT and CDR2 is YYEEEE. The CDR3 nucleotides are TGTGCCAGCAGCCATCCAGGGAGGGCCTACCCTACGGAGCAGTACTTC. Protein product: CASSHPGRAYPTEQYF.

The rearrangement links TRBV12-3 or TRBV12-4 to TRBJ2-7; possibly TRBD1 for D (6 bases). The CDR3 sequence is 11 residues long. V was clipped by 6 bases and J by 3 bases, with 6 bases between them. The DNA of the CDR3 is TGTGCCAGCAGCAGGGGCTACGAGCAGTACTTC. Translating it yields CASSRGYEQYF.

This clonotype appeared many times. Because the CDR3's place on the DNA is in doubt, the DNA is left out and the CDR3 is given as listed by TCRdb. The J gene is TRBJ1-6, the V gene TRBV6-2 or TRBV6-3; the D call of TRBD1 is as the table states it, not checked on the DNA. Counting both end residues, the CDR3 totals 17 amino acids. CDR1 is MNHEY and CDR2 is SVGEGT in the germline V gene. The chain's CDR3 is CASSSSSRALFNSPLHF.

A few counts support this clonotype. The chain recombines TRBV29-1 with TRBJ2-7; perhaps D is TRBD1 or TRBD2 (6 bases each). CDR1 and CDR2 from the germline V gene are SQVTM and ANQGSEA. The CDR3 totals 14 residues. CDR3 in amino acids: CSYRPGGVTYEQYF. CDR3 nucleotide sequence: TGCAGTTACAGGCCCGGGGGCGTCACCTACGAGCAGTACTTC.

Ten or more counts support this clonotype. The V gene is TRBV3-1, the J gene TRBJ2-3; 9 bases are a match to TRBD2. The CDR3 has 17 amino acids. CDR1 and CDR2 (germline): LGHDT, YNNKEL (reference sequence). Trimming took 5 bases from V and 1 from J; bases not matched to a gene: 10. The CDR3 nucleotides are TGTGCCAGCAGCTTCCGTCTACTAGCGGGTGGCACAGATACGCAGTATTTT. Translation gives CASSFRLLAGGTDTQYF.

The chain combines TRBV29-1 with TRBJ1-1, with 11 bases identical to TRBD1. The CDR3 runs to 14 residues. The V gene's germline CDR1 is SQVTM and CDR2 ANQGSEA. V lost 7 bases to trimming and J lost 4 bases; unmatched junction nucleotides: 8. CDR3 DNA sequence: TGCAGCGCTCGGACAGGGGGCATGGGCACTGAAGCTTTCTTT. Protein: CSARTGGMGTEAFF.